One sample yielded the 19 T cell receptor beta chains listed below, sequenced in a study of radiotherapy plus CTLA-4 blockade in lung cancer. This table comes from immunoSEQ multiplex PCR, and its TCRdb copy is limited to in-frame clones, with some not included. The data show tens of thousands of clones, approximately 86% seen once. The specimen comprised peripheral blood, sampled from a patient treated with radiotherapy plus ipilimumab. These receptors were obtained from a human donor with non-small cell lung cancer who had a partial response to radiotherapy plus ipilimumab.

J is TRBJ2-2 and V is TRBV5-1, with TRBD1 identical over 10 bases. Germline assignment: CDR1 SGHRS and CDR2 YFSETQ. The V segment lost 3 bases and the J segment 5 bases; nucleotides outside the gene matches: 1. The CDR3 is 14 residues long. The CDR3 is CASSWGQGTGELFF. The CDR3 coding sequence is TGCGCCAGCAGCTGGGGACAGGGGACCGGGGAGCTGTTTTTT.

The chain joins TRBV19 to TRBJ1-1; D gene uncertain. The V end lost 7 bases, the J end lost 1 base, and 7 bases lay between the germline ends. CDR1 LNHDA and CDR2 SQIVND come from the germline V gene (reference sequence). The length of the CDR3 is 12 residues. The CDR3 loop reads CASTLGNTEAFF. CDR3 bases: TGTGCCAGTACTCTAGGGAACACTGAAGCTTTCTTT.

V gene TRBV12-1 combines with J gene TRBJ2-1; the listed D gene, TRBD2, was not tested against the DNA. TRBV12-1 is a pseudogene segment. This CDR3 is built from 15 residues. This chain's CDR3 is CASSCGLAGLNEQFF. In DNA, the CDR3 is TGTGCCAGCAGCTGCGGACTAGCGGGACTCAATGAGCAGTTCTTC.

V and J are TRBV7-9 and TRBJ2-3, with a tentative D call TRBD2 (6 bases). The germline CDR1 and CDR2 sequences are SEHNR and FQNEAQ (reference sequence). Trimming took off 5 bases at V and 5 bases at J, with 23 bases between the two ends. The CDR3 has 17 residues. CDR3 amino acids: CASSTLYPRGRGDTQYF. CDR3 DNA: TGTGCCAGCAGCACCCTCTATCCCCGGGGGAGAGGAGATACGCAGTATTTT.

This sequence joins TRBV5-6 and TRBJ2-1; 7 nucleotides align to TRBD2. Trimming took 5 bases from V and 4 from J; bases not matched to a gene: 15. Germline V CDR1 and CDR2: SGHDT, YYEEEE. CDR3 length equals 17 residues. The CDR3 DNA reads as TGTGCCAGCAGTTCGACGCCGGGACTACACCTTTACAATGAGCAGTTCTTC. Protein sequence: CASSSTPGLHLYNEQFF.

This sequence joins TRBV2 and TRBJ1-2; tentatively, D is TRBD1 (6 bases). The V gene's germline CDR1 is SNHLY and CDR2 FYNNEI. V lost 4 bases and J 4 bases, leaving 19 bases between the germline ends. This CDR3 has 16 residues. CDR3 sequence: CASSGGLGKAGYGYTF. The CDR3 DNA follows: TGTGCCAGCAGTGGGGGGCTTGGGAAGGCCGGCTATGGCTACACCTTC.

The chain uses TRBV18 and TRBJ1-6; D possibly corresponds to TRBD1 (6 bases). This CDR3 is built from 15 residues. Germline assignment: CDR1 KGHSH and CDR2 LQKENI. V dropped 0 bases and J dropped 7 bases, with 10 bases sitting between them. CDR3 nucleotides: TGTGCCAGCTCACCACCACAGGGTCAAAATTCACCCCTCCACTTT. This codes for CASSPPQGQNSPLHF. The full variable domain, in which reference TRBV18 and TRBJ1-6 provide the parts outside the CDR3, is NAGVMQNPRHLVRRRGQEARLRCSPMKGHSHVYWYRQLPEEGLKFMVYLQKENIIDESGMPKERFSAEFPKEGPSILRIQQVVRGDSAAYFCASSPPQGQNSPLHFGNGTRLTVT.

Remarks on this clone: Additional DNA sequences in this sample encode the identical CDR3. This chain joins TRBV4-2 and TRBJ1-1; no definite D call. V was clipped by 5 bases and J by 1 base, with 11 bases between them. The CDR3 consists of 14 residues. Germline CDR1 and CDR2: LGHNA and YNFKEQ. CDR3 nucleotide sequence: TGTGCCAGCAGCTTAGACATCCCGAACACTGAAGCTTTCTTT. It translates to CASSLDIPNTEAFF.

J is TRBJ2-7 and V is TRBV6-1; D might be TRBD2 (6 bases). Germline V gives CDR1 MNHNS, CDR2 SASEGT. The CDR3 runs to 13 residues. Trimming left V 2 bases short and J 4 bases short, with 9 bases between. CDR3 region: CASSEIRGYEQYV. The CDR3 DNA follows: TGTGCCAGCAGTGAAATCCGGGGGTACGAGCAGTACGTC.

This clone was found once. CDR3 region: CASSPRQVNSPLHF. CDR3 sequence (DNA): TGTGCCAGCAGCCCGCGACAGGTGAATTCACCCCTCCACTTT. The rearrangement uses TRBV4-2 and TRBJ1-6; possibly TRBD1 for D (6 bases). This CDR3 spans 14 amino acids. V shed 4 bases and J shed 7 bases, with 11 bases lying between them. Germline CDR1 is LGHNA and CDR2 is YNFKEQ.

The CDR3, as DNA: TGTGCCAGCAGCCCACCGCCGGGACAGGGAACCGACTACGAGCAGTACGTC. Its translation is CASSPPPGQGTDYEQYV. The chain combines TRBV28 with TRBJ2-7, with TRBD1 matching over 9 bases. CDR3 length: 17 amino acids. Germline V CDR1 and CDR2: MDHEN, SYDVKM. V was clipped by 6 bases and J by 3 bases; unmatched bases: 15.

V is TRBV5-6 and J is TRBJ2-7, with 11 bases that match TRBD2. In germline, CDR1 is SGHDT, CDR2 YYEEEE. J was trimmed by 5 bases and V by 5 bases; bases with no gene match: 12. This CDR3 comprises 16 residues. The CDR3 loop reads CASSLSGRAGLDEQYF. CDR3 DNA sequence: TGTGCCAGCAGTCTTAGCGGGAGGGCCGGGTTGGACGAGCAGTACTTC.

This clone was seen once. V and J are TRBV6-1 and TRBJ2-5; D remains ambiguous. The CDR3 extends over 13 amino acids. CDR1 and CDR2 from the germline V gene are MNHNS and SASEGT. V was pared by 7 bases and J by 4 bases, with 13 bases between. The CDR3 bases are TGTGCCAGCACCAGATACACGTCAGAGACCCAGTACTTC. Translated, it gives CASTRYTSETQYF.

CDR3 coding DNA: TGTGCCAGCAGTTACTCAGGACACCTGAACACTGAAGCTTTCTTT. It yields the protein CASSYSGHLNTEAFF. The chain employs TRBV6-5 and TRBJ1-1, with D possibly matching TRBD1 (5 bases). Trimming stripped 0 bases from V and 0 bases from J, with 8 bases between. Germline V CDR1 and CDR2: MNHEY, SVGAGI. The CDR3 totals 15 residues.

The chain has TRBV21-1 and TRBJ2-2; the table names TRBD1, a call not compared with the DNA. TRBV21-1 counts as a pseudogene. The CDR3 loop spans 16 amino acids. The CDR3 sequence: CASSHRTGSDTGELFF. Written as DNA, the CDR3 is TGTGCCAGCAGCCACCGTACAGGGTCGGACACCGGGGAGCTGTTTTTT.

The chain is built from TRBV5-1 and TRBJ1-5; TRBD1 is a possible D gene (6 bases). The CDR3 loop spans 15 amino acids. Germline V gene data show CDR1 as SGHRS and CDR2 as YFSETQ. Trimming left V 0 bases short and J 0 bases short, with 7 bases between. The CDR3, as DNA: TGCGCCAGCAGCTTGGAACAGGGTAGCAATCAGCCCCAGCATTTT. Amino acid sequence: CASSLEQGSNQPQHF.

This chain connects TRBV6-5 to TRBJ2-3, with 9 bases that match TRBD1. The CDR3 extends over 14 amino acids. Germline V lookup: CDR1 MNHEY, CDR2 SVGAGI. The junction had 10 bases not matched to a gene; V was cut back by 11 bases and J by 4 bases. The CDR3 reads CASTRGQGSDTQYF. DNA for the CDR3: TGTGCCTCAACAAGGGGACAGGGCTCAGATACGCAGTATTTT.

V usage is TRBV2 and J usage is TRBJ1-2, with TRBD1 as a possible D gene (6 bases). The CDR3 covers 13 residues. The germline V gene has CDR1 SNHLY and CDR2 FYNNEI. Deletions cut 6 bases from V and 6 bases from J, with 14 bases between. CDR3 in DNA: TGTGCCAGCAGCCCCACAGGGTTTAATGGCTACACCTTC. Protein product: CASSPTGFNGYTF.

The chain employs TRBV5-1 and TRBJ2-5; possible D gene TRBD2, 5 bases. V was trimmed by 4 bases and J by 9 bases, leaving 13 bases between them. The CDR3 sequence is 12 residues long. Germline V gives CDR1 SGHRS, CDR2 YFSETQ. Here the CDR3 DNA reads TGCGCCAGCAGCAGGACTGAAAAGGCCCAGTACTTC. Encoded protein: CASSRTEKAQYF.